These T cell receptor beta chains were read from a single sample in a study of CD8 T cells in Susac syndrome. Each CDR3 protein is one row after TCRdb ran MiXCR on the immunoSEQ multiplex PCR reads. This table has 95,000 to 150,000 distinct CDR3 sequences, about 95% appearing once. The specimen sequenced was CD8+ T cells from PBMCs. Receptors were obtained from a human donor with Susac syndrome. CDR3s include the opening cysteine and the closing phenylalanine or tryptophan. The order of the fields is clone size, V gene, J gene, D gene, CDR3 DNA, CDR3 protein. A D gene is named only where the DNA matches it firmly. Clone sizes are given selectively: once, few, many, or a class where the clone is expanded.

clone size: -
V gene: TRBV5-4
J gene: TRBJ2-7
D gene: TRBD1
CDR3 DNA: TGTGCCAGCAGCATTGGACAGGGGCCCTTGTATGAGCAGTACTTC
CDR3 protein: CASSIGQGPLYEQYF

clone size: -
V gene: TRBV29-1
J gene: TRBJ2-7
D gene: -
CDR3 DNA: TGCAGCGTGGCCGGAGGTTCCGCCTACGAGCAGTACTTC
CDR3 protein: CSVAGGSAYEQYF

clone size: once
V gene: TRBV27
J gene: TRBJ1-6
D gene: TRBD1
CDR3 DNA: TGTGCCAGCAGTCGACAGGGGAGCTCCTATAATTCACCCCTCCACTTT
CDR3 protein: CASSRQGSSYNSPLHF

clone size: -
V gene: TRBV29-1
J gene: TRBJ2-2
D gene: -
CDR3 DNA: TGCAGCGCTCCCCCCACCTGGTTGGGGGGGCCCACCGGGGAGCTGTTTTTT
CDR3 protein: CSAPPTWLGGPTGELFF

clone size: -
V gene: TRBV19
J gene: TRBJ1-1
D gene: -
CDR3 DNA: TGTGCCAGTAGTATGCGGGGCAGCGGCACTGAAGCTTTCTTT
CDR3 protein: CASSMRGSGTEAFF

clone size: -
V gene: TRBV15
J gene: TRBJ2-7
D gene: -
CDR3 DNA: TGTGCCACCAGCTCCGGGGGCTACGAGCAGTACTTC
CDR3 protein: CATSSGGYEQYF

clone size: -
V gene: TRBV6-1
J gene: TRBJ2-6
D gene: -
CDR3 DNA: TGTGCCAGCAGTGAAGCGCTGGCACTTCGTTCACACTCTGGGGCCAACGTCCTGACTTTC
CDR3 protein: CASSEALALRSHSGANVLTF

clone size: -
V gene: TRBV20-1
J gene: TRBJ2-5
D gene: TRBD1
CDR3 DNA: TGCAGTGCCCCGGGACAGCCGGGGACCCAGTACTTC
CDR3 protein: CSAPGQPGTQYF

clone size: -
V gene: TRBV4-2
J gene: TRBJ2-7
D gene: -
CDR3 DNA: TGTGCCAGCAGCCCGACGGGGTCAGGCTCCTACGAGCAGTACTTC
CDR3 protein: CASSPTGSGSYEQYF

clone size: -
V gene: TRBV25-1
J gene: TRBJ2-7
D gene: -
CDR3 DNA: TGTGCCAGCGCCGATCTTCAGGATTCCCCTTCCGAGCAGTACTTC
CDR3 protein: CASADLQDSPSEQYF

clone size: -
V gene: TRBV7-2
J gene: TRBJ1-4
D gene: -
CDR3 DNA: TGTGCCAGCAGCCCCGCAACTAATGAAAAACTGTTTTTT
CDR3 protein: CASSPATNEKLFF

clone size: -
V gene: TRBV7-8
J gene: TRBJ2-5
D gene: -
CDR3 DNA: TGTGCCAGCAGCCCCCTCAGCGGGCCCCAAGAGACCCAGTACTTC
CDR3 protein: CASSPLSGPQETQYF

clone size: once
V gene: TRBV13
J gene: TRBJ1-4
D gene: -
CDR3 DNA: TGTGCCAGCAGCTTATTACAGACAAATGAAAAACTGTTTTTT
CDR3 protein: CASSLLQTNEKLFF

clone size: -
V gene: TRBV7-8
J gene: TRBJ2-7
D gene: -
CDR3 DNA: TGTGCCAGCAGTTTTGGAGGGGGGGGAAACGAGCAGTACTTC
CDR3 protein: CASSFGGGGNEQYF

clone size: -
V gene: TRBV11-2
J gene: TRBJ2-2
D gene: -
CDR3 DNA: TGTGCCAGCAGCTTAGAACTCACCGGGGAGCTGTTTTTT
CDR3 protein: CASSLELTGELFF

clone size: -
V gene: TRBV5-4
J gene: TRBJ2-7
D gene: TRBD2
CDR3 DNA: TGTGCCAGCAGCCTTTACGGGGGGGCCTACGAGCAGTACTTC
CDR3 protein: CASSLYGGAYEQYF

clone size: -
V gene: TRBV11-1
J gene: TRBJ2-7
D gene: TRBD1
CDR3 DNA: TGTGCCAGCAGCTCGGGACAGCTGTACGAGCAGTACTTC
CDR3 protein: CASSSGQLYEQYF

clone size: -
V gene: TRBV7-9
J gene: TRBJ2-1
D gene: TRBD2
CDR3 DNA: TGTGCCAGCAGCCCGAGAGCGGGGGCCCTCAATGAGCAGTTCTTC
CDR3 protein: CASSPRAGALNEQFF

clone size: -
V gene: TRBV5-4
J gene: TRBJ2-1
D gene: -
CDR3 DNA: TGTGCCAGCACGACCAGCCAGATGGTCGGCAATGAGCAGTTCTTC
CDR3 protein: CASTTSQMVGNEQFF

clone size: -
V gene: TRBV7-2
J gene: TRBJ1-4
D gene: -
CDR3 DNA: TGTGCCAGCAGTTTCGGTTCGGTATTGTTTTTT
CDR3 protein: CASSFGSVLFF

clone size: -
V gene: TRBV7-9
J gene: TRBJ2-7
D gene: -
CDR3 DNA: TGTGCCAGCAGCTCAACTAGCCCCACCCCGACAGCCTCCTACGAGCAGTACTTC
CDR3 protein: CASSSTSPTPTASYEQYF

clone size: -
V gene: TRBV5-6
J gene: TRBJ1-6
D gene: -
CDR3 DNA: TGTGCCAGCAGCCGCCCGACAGAGTCTCGCGACTCACCCCTCCACTTT
CDR3 protein: CASSRPTESRDSPLHF

clone size: once
V gene: TRBV20-1
J gene: TRBJ1-1
D gene: TRBD1
CDR3 DNA: TGCAGTGCCCCCCCGCGACAGGGCGGCACTGAAGCTTTCTTT
CDR3 protein: CSAPPRQGGTEAFF

clone size: -
V gene: TRBV2
J gene: TRBJ2-4
D gene: TRBD2
CDR3 DNA: TGTGCCAGCAGTGGGACTAGCGGGGTAATAGCCAAAAACATTCAGTACTTC
CDR3 protein: CASSGTSGVIAKNIQYF

clone size: -
V gene: TRBV29-1
J gene: TRBJ2-7
D gene: -
CDR3 DNA: TGCAGCGTTGAAGAAAAAGGGTTCTCCTACGAGCAGTACTTC
CDR3 protein: CSVEEKGFSYEQYF

clone size: -
V gene: TRBV6-6
J gene: TRBJ2-2
D gene: -
CDR3 DNA: TGTGCCAGCAGTTCCACGACTAACACCGGGGAGCTGTTTTTT
CDR3 protein: CASSSTTNTGELFF

clone size: -
V gene: TRBV4-3
J gene: TRBJ2-1
D gene: TRBD1
CDR3 DNA: TGCGCCAGCAGCCTGATTACCGGGACAGGCGGTGAGCAGTTCTTC
CDR3 protein: CASSLITGTGGEQFF

clone size: -
V gene: TRBV29-1
J gene: TRBJ2-1
D gene: TRBD2
CDR3 DNA: TGCAGCGTTGTACTAGCGGGGGGCCCGCCCAATGAGCAGTTCTTC
CDR3 protein: CSVVLAGGPPNEQFF

clone size: -
V gene: TRBV27
J gene: TRBJ2-3
D gene: -
CDR3 DNA: TGTGCCAGCAGTTTAGTCCCCGATACGCAGTATTTT
CDR3 protein: CASSLVPDTQYF

clone size: -
V gene: TRBV12-3/TRBV12-4
J gene: TRBJ1-1
D gene: -
CDR3 DNA: TGTGCCAGCAGTTTCGGCGCGGGGGGGAACACTGAAGCTTTCTTT
CDR3 protein: CASSFGAGGNTEAFF

clone size: -
V gene: TRBV29-1
J gene: TRBJ2-1
D gene: -
CDR3 DNA: TGCAGCGTCGCGGGCCCCGACCACAATGAGCAGTTCTTC
CDR3 protein: CSVAGPDHNEQFF

clone size: -
V gene: TRBV4-2
J gene: TRBJ2-1
D gene: TRBD2
CDR3 DNA: TGTGCCAGCAGCCAAGATGGACTAGCGGACTACAATGAGCAGTTCTTC
CDR3 protein: CASSQDGLADYNEQFF

clone size: -
V gene: TRBV6-2/TRBV6-3
J gene: TRBJ2-7
D gene: TRBD1
CDR3 DNA: TGTGCCAGCAGTTCCTTCGGGACAGGGTGGCCTCTAAGCGAGCAGTACTTC
CDR3 protein: CASSSFGTGWPLSEQYF

clone size: -
V gene: TRBV13
J gene: TRBJ1-6
D gene: -
CDR3 DNA: TGTGCCAGCAGCGCGGAGAATTCACCCCTCCACTTT
CDR3 protein: CASSAENSPLHF

clone size: -
V gene: TRBV15
J gene: TRBJ1-6
D gene: -
CDR3 DNA: TGTGCCACCAGCGAGCATAATTCACCCCTCCACTTT
CDR3 protein: CATSEHNSPLHF

clone size: -
V gene: TRBV9
J gene: TRBJ2-7
D gene: TRBD1
CDR3 DNA: TGTGCCAGCAGCGCAGGCTGGGGGACAGGGATTATCGAGCAGTACTTC
CDR3 protein: CASSAGWGTGIIEQYF

clone size: -
V gene: TRBV7-9
J gene: TRBJ1-5
D gene: -
CDR3 DNA: TGTGCCAGCAGCCCAACCGGGACGGTTGACGGCAATCAGCCCCAGCATTTT
CDR3 protein: CASSPTGTVDGNQPQHF

clone size: -
V gene: TRBV12-3/TRBV12-4
J gene: TRBJ2-1
D gene: -
CDR3 DNA: TGTGCCAGCAAGAGGGGGGGCATCGATGAGCAGTTCTTC
CDR3 protein: CASKRGGIDEQFF

clone size: -
V gene: TRBV11-2
J gene: TRBJ2-7
D gene: -
CDR3 DNA: TGTGCCAGCAGCTTCGACAGAAACGAGCAGTACTTC
CDR3 protein: CASSFDRNEQYF

clone size: -
V gene: TRBV20-1
J gene: TRBJ1-1
D gene: TRBD1
CDR3 DNA: TGCAGTGCAACCCGACAGGGGATTGAAGCTTTCTTT
CDR3 protein: CSATRQGIEAFF

clone size: -
V gene: TRBV15
J gene: TRBJ1-1
D gene: -
CDR3 DNA: TGTGCCACCAGCAGAATCGGTAGAGACACTGAAGCTTTCTTT
CDR3 protein: CATSRIGRDTEAFF

clone size: -
V gene: TRBV5-1
J gene: TRBJ2-7
D gene: -
CDR3 DNA: TGCGCCAGCAGCGGCGATCGGTCACCCTACGAGCAGTACTTC
CDR3 protein: CASSGDRSPYEQYF

clone size: -
V gene: TRBV25-1
J gene: TRBJ2-5
D gene: -
CDR3 DNA: TGTGCCAGCAGTGAGGACGGTTTAGGGGAGACCCAGTACTTC
CDR3 protein: CASSEDGLGETQYF

clone size: -
V gene: TRBV12-3/TRBV12-4
J gene: TRBJ1-2
D gene: -
CDR3 DNA: TGTGCCAGCAGTCCCGATGGATCGGGAAGCGACTATGGCTACACCTTC
CDR3 protein: CASSPDGSGSDYGYTF

clone size: -
V gene: TRBV12-3/TRBV12-4
J gene: TRBJ1-5
D gene: -
CDR3 DNA: TGTGCCAGCAGTCCCGGGTTGTTAGAGCCCCAGCATTTT
CDR3 protein: CASSPGLLEPQHF

clone size: -
V gene: TRBV12-3/TRBV12-4
J gene: TRBJ1-1
D gene: -
CDR3 DNA: TGTGCCAGCACCCCCCTAGGGGACGCTGAAGCTTTCTTT
CDR3 protein: CASTPLGDAEAFF

clone size: -
V gene: TRBV6-2/TRBV6-3
J gene: TRBJ2-3
D gene: TRBD2
CDR3 DNA: TGTGCCAGCAGTTACAGTGCTAGCGGAGACACAGATACGCAGTATTTT
CDR3 protein: CASSYSASGDTDTQYF

clone size: -
V gene: TRBV7-2
J gene: TRBJ2-5
D gene: -
CDR3 DNA: TGTGCCAGCAGCCCCGGACCCCCAGAGACCCAGTACTTC
CDR3 protein: CASSPGPPETQYF

clone size: few
V gene: TRBV7-3
J gene: TRBJ2-1
D gene: -
CDR3 DNA: TGTGCCAGCAGCCCCGGGGGAACGGAGCAGTTCTTC
CDR3 protein: CASSPGGTEQFF

clone size: -
V gene: TRBV7-9
J gene: TRBJ1-2
D gene: TRBD1
CDR3 DNA: TGTGCCAGCAGCTCCGGACAGGGGGCATTTGGCTACACCTTC
CDR3 protein: CASSSGQGAFGYTF

clone size: -
V gene: TRBV9
J gene: TRBJ2-5
D gene: TRBD1
CDR3 DNA: TGTGCCAGCAGCGTCCAGGGGGTCGGAGAGACCCAGTACTTC
CDR3 protein: CASSVQGVGETQYF

clone size: -
V gene: TRBV19
J gene: TRBJ2-7
D gene: -
CDR3 DNA: TGTGCCAGTAGTTTCGGACGGACCTACGAGCAGTACTTC
CDR3 protein: CASSFGRTYEQYF

clone size: once
V gene: TRBV29-1
J gene: TRBJ2-7
D gene: -
CDR3 DNA: TGCAGCGTTGAGACAACGGACAAATCCTACGAGCAGTACTTC
CDR3 protein: CSVETTDKSYEQYF

clone size: once
V gene: TRBV9
J gene: TRBJ2-7
D gene: -
CDR3 DNA: TGTGCCAGCAGCGTAGGACGGGACACCTACGAGCAGTACTTC
CDR3 protein: CASSVGRDTYEQYF

clone size: -
V gene: TRBV12-3/TRBV12-4
J gene: TRBJ2-1
D gene: TRBD2
CDR3 DNA: TGTGCCAGCAGCGCCCTTACGAGCGGGGGGCCGAAACACAATGAGCAGTTCTTC
CDR3 protein: CASSALTSGGPKHNEQFF

clone size: -
V gene: TRBV7-9
J gene: TRBJ2-5
D gene: -
CDR3 DNA: TGTGCCAGCAGCACCTCCGAGGAGACCCAGTACTTC
CDR3 protein: CASSTSEETQYF

clone size: -
V gene: TRBV18
J gene: TRBJ1-3
D gene: -
CDR3 DNA: TGTGCCAGCTCACCTCGGCAGGGGAACTCTGGAAACACCATATATTTT
CDR3 protein: CASSPRQGNSGNTIYF

clone size: -
V gene: TRBV2
J gene: TRBJ1-1
D gene: -
CDR3 DNA: TGTGCCAGCAGTGAAGCGCTGGGTCTTCGAGCTTTCTTT
CDR3 protein: CASSEALGLRAFF

clone size: -
V gene: TRBV29-1
J gene: TRBJ1-1
D gene: -
CDR3 DNA: TGCAGCGCGGCCCCGGGACCCAGGAACACTGAAGCTTTCTTT
CDR3 protein: CSAAPGPRNTEAFF

clone size: -
V gene: TRBV12-3/TRBV12-4
J gene: TRBJ1-5
D gene: -
CDR3 DNA: TGTGCCAGCAGTACAGAGGGGAGTCAGCCCCAGCATTTT
CDR3 protein: CASSTEGSQPQHF